This T cell receptor beta chain was captured by sequencing in a study of blood T cell repertoires in COVID-19. At the level of the study: Researchers got acute and convalescent COVID-19 samples from the United States, Italy and Spain. Sources were T cells, B-cell-depleted T cells, or PBMCs; the material itself was cDNA or gDNA.

As originally analysed: Nucleated cell counts were estimated from reference gene primer amplification. Some clones are missing from TCRdb's copy, which holds only in-frame ones; the method was immunoSEQ multiplex PCR. That table gives V, J and clone size, and the DNA gave D and trimming. In the table there are nearly 45,000 clones, roughly 80% of which are singletons. The germline gives CDR1 SQVTM, CDR2 ANQGSEA. There are 14 residues in the CDR3. The trim removed 7 bases at V and 8 bases at J, leaving 7 bases unmatched. The chain combines TRBV29-1 with TRBJ2-1; 14 bases are shared with TRBD2. The sample was peripheral blood. This clonotype originated in a human donor in a cohort sampled during active COVID-19. The CDR3 nucleotides read TGCAGCGGGGGGGGACTAGCGGGAGCCGATGAGCAGTTCTTC. Translated, it gives CSGGGLAGADEQFF.